Presented here are 5 T cell receptor beta chains from one specimen sequenced in a study of Graves' ophthalmopathy and Graves' hyperthyroidism. CDR3 regions of TCR beta were amplified from RNA transcripts. The first round was an RT-PCR with HTBI primers, and the second round was a multiplex PCR. TCRdb reprocessed the multiplex PCR reads with MiXCR, giving one entry per CDR3 protein. This table holds roughly 500,000 distinct CDR3 sequences, over 13% found once. Sample: blood. The receptors were sampled from a woman in her twenties or thirties with Graves' ophthalmopathy.

On this clonotype itself: One end of the junction fails to match germline, which may point to a read error. This chain links TRBV6-5 with TRBJ1-5; D is undetermined. CDR3 length equals 15 residues. The germline V gene has CDR1 MNHEY and CDR2 SVGAGI. The CDR3 DNA reads TGTGCCAGCAGTTTGCTTAAATATAGCTATCAGCCGCAGCATTTT. It codes for CASSLLKYSYQPQHF.

This clonotype was detected a few times. A read error may account for a junction end that differs from germline. The chain uses TRBV7-9 and TRBJ2-5, with TRBD2 identical over 7 bases. The CDR3 totals 15 residues. The germline CDR1 and CDR2 sequences are SEHNR and FQNEAQ (reference sequence). The DNA for the CDR3 is TGTACCAGCAGCTTATTGGAGCGGGGTGAAGAGACCCAGTACTTC. It translates to CTSSLLERGEETQYF. Full variable domain (outside the CDR3, taken from reference TRBV7-9 and TRBJ2-5): DTGVSQNPRHKITKRGQNVTFRCDPISEHNRLYWYRQTLGQGPEFLTYFQNEAQLEKSRLLSDRFSAERPKGSFSTLEIQRTEQGDSAMYLCTSSLLERGEETQYFGPGTRLLVL.

The chain couples TRBV6-2 or TRBV6-3 to TRBJ1-5; 8 bases line up with TRBD1. The CDR3 loop spans 16 amino acids. Germline V CDR1 and CDR2: MNHEY, SVGEGT. V gave up 7 bases and J gave up 9 bases; unmatched junction bases: 17. The CDR3 sequence is CASTDPAGQGPLPQHF. The CDR3 DNA is TGTGCCAGCACCGACCCTGCTGGACAGGGCCCTTTGCCCCAGCATTTT.

As to this clonotype: This likely comes from a read error, as the CDR3 has no conserved phenylalanine or tryptophan at its end. J is TRBJ2-5 and V is TRBV7-2, with D perhaps matching TRBD2 (6 bases). Germline V gene sequence: CDR1 SGHTA, CDR2 FQGNSA. This CDR3 has 13 amino acids. V lost 4 bases and J 9 bases, leaving 15 bases between the germline ends. CDR3 residues: CASSYGLQGAQYY. CDR3 DNA: TGTGCCAGCAGCTATGGACTACAAGGGGCCCAGTACTAC.

This clonotype was seen repeatedly, ten times or more. The chain has TRBV12-3 or TRBV12-4 and TRBJ1-5; D is uncertain. The CDR3 sequence is 13 residues long. The V gene lost 6 bases and the J gene lost 2 bases, with 8 bases spanning the gap. CDR3 sequence (DNA): TGTGCCAGCAGCTTAAGTGGCAATCAGCCCCAGCATTTT. Its protein product is CASSLSGNQPQHF.